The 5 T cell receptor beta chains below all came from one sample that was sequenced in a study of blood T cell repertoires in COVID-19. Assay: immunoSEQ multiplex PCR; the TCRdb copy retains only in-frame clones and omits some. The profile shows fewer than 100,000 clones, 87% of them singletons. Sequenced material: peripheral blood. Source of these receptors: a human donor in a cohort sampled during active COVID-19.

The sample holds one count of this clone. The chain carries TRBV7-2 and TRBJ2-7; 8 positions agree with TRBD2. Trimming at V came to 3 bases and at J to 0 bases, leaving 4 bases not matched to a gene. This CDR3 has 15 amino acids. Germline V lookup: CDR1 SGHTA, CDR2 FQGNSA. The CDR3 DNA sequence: TGTGCCAGCAGCTTCCCGGGAGGGGTCTCCTACGAGCAGTACTTC. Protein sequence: CASSFPGGVSYEQYF.

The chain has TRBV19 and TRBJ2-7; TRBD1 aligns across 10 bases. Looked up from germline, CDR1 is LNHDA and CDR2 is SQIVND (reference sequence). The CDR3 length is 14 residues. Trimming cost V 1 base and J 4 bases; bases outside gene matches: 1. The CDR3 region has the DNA TGTGCCAGTAGTATAGGGGACAGGGGATACGAGCAGTACTTC. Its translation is CASSIGDRGYEQYF.

The CDR3: CASSVGVRTDTQYF. CDR3 in DNA: TGTGCCAGCAGCGTAGGAGTTAGAACAGATACGCAGTATTTT. J is TRBJ2-3 and V is TRBV9; unclear D gene. The length of the CDR3 is 14 residues. The V gene's germline CDR1 is SGDLS and CDR2 YYNGEE. The V end lost 0 bases, the J end lost 3 bases, and 8 bases lay between the germline ends.

In nucleotides, the CDR3 is TGTGCCAGCAGCCGCTACAGGGGGGTGGGCACTGAAGCTTTCTTT. It codes for CASSRYRGVGTEAFF. V usage is TRBV27 and J usage is TRBJ1-1; TRBD1 matches at 8 bases. The V and J ends lost 6 bases and 4 bases, in that order; junction bases with no gene match: 10. The CDR3 runs to 15 residues. From germline, CDR1 is MNHEY and CDR2 SMNVEV (reference sequence).

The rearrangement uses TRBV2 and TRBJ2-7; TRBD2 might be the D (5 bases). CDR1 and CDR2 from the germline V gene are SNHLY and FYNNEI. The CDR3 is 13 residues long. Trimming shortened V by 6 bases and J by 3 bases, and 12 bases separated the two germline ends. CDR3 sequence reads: CASSVGLYYEQYF. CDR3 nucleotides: TGTGCCAGCAGCGTCGGACTGTACTACGAGCAGTACTTC.